This T cell receptor beta chain was observed in a study of T cells in Graves' hyperthyroidism and ophthalmopathy. Points from the study as a whole: Ophthalmopathy cases were set apart from stable hyperthyroidism by a 13 V-J model. Within blood appeared most thyroid clonotypes that had expanded above 0.001.

RNA transcripts yielded amplified TCR beta CDR3 regions. HTBI primers drove first-round RT-PCR of the TCR CDR3. MiXCR was run by TCRdb on the multiplex PCR reads, yielding one entry per CDR3 protein. The sample yields hundreds of thousands of distinct CDR3 sequences, 13% to 15% seen once. It was uncontrolled infection, other autoimmune disease, pregnancy or lactation that excluded patients. From 10 ml of fresh peripheral blood, PBMCs were isolated. Note on this clonotype: Its antigen is as yet unknown. A read error may account for a junction end that differs from germline.

Germline CDR1 is MNHNY and CDR2 is SVGAGI (reference sequence). The CDR3 has 17 residues. This receptor was taken from a woman in her late teens or twenties with Graves' hyperthyroidism. The sequenced material came from blood. V is TRBV6-6 and J is TRBJ2-2, with a tentative D call TRBD2 (6 bases). CDR3 region: CASSYSGQGTGTGGLFF. The DNA for the CDR3 is TGTGCCAGCAGTTACTCGGGGCAGGGAACGGGCACCGGGGGGCTGTTTTTT.